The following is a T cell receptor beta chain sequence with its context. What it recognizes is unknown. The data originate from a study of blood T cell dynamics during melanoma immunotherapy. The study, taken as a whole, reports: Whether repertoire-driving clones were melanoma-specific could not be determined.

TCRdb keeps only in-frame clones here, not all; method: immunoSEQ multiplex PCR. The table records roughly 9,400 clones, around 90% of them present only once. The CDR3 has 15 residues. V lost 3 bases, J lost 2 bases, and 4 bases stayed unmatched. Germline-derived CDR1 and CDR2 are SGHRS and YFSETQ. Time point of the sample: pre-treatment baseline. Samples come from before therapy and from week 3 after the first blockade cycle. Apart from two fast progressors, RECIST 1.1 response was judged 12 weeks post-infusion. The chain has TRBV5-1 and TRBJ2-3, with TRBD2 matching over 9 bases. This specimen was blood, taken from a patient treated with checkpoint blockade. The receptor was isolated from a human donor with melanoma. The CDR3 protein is CASSSLAGNTDTQYF. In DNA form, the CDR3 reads TGCGCCAGCAGCTCGCTAGCGGGGAACACAGATACGCAGTATTTT.